This TCR beta chain was captured in a study of T cells after yellow fever vaccination. MiXCR was run by TCRdb on the 5' RACE reads, yielding one entry per CDR3 protein. The table records about 300,000 distinct CDR3 sequences, 3% to 4.5% of them present only once. Trimming shortened V by 1 base and J by 6 bases, and 13 bases separated the two germline ends. This CDR3 has 15 amino acids. Germline lookup yields CDR1 SGHTA and CDR2 FQGNSA. This clonotype was counted ten times or more. This TCR was recovered from a man between 18 and 29 years old who received the YFV17D yellow fever vaccine. Material: PBMCs, obtained 5 days after the yellow fever booster vaccination. This chain links TRBV7-2 with TRBJ2-1; D not certain. The chain's CDR3 is CASSLGHPYLNEQFF. The CDR3 DNA follows: TGTGCCAGCAGCTTAGGGCACCCATACCTCAATGAGCAGTTCTTC.